Sequencing of this T cell receptor (beta chain) was carried out in a study of T cell repertoires in ileal Crohn's disease. Background on the study: Biopsies of the neoterminal ileum at postoperative colonoscopy form M6 samples.

The V and J ends lost 2 bases and 4 bases, in that order; junction bases with no gene match: 4. Germline V gene lookup returns CDR1 SGHAT and CDR2 FQNNGV. The length of the CDR3 is 14 residues. Worth noting for this clone: Antigen: not known.

The table came from immunoSEQ multiplex PCR; TCRdb's copy has only in-frame clones and leaves some out. The data show about 10,000 clones, around 82% seen once. Overall study findings and caveats: Active smokers at surgery had more clonal expansions than non-smokers.

Time point meaning: neoterminal ileum biopsy at postoperative endoscopy, about 6 months after surgery. Sequencing input: ileal tissue. V is TRBV11-2 and J is TRBJ1-1, with 7 nucleotides matching TRBD1. The TCR comes from an adult with Crohn's disease. The CDR3 DNA follows: TGTGCCAGCAGCTTACCAGGGGGGCCCACTGAAGCTTTCTTT. It codes for CASSLPGGPTEAFF.